The clone carrying this TCR beta chain is a singleton in its sample. Its antigen is as yet unknown. Per the germline V gene, CDR1 is SGHVS and CDR2 is FNYEAQ. The CDR3 is 14 residues long. Trimming stripped 0 bases from V and 1 base from J, with 7 bases between. These data belong to a study of somatic mutations in cytotoxic T cells in rheumatoid arthritis. Study-level background: A subset of V beta antibody-stained T-cell populations was isolated by flow sorting, reaching nearly 100% purity, and this subset included V beta1+ cells that went on to TCRB sequencing. Study-wide results and caveats: With age, CD8+ clonality increased in rheumatoid arthritis patients, whereas no such increase appeared in healthy controls. Exceedance of 20% of CD8+ cells by the largest CD8+ clone occurred in about an eighth of the roughly 60 patients.

The repertoire was sequenced with immunoSEQ multiplex PCR; TCRdb's copy has only in-frame clones and lacks some. The profile covers 15,000 to 20,000 clones, with about 77% appearing a single time and 11% to 15% taken by the ten largest. Using positive magnetic bead selection on an AutoMACS, CD4+ and CD8+ cells were isolated, after which their purity was checked by flow cytometry. The rearrangement links TRBV7-6 to TRBJ2-7, with unresolved D. The TCR originated in an adult with rheumatoid arthritis. The material sequenced was CD8+ T cells sorted from blood. The CDR3 loop is CASSLAGQSYEQYF. Written as DNA, the CDR3 is TGTGCCAGCAGCTTAGCGGGCCAGTCCTACGAGCAGTACTTC.